This T cell receptor beta chain originates from a study of blood T cell repertoires in COVID-19. In the study's own analysis: Amplification from reference gene primers served as the basis for estimated nucleated cell counts. Using immunoSEQ multiplex PCR, the repertoire was profiled, and TCRdb retains in-frame clones only, with some absent. V, J and clone size are taken as reported in that table, and D and trimming were inferred from the DNA itself. Of around 360,000 clones listed, around 87% are singletons. This clonotype was obtained from a woman in her 30s with COVID-19, enrolled during active disease. Sequencing input: peripheral blood.

The CDR3 region is CASSLAGAPGQYF. DNA of the CDR3: TGTGCCAGCAGCTTGGCTGGTGCCCCAGGGCAGTACTTC. The chain is built from TRBV5-6 and TRBJ2-7; D not certain. Germline V lookup: CDR1 SGHDT, CDR2 YYEEEE. V lost 0 bases and J lost 9, with 13 bases in between. The CDR3 runs to 13 residues.